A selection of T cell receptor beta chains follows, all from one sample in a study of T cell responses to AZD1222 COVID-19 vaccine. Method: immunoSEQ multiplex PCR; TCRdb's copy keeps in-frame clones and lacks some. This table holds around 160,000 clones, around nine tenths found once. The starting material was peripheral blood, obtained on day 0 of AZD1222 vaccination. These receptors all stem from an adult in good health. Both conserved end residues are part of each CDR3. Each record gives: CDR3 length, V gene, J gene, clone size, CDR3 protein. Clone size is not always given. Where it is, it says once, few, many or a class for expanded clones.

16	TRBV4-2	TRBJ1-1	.	CASSQEAGNPTYRAFF
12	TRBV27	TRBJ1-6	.	CASSLGDSPLHF
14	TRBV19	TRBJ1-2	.	CASSIPRTGDGYTF
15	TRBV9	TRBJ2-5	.	CASSAPEGRRETQYF
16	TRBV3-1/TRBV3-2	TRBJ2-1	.	CASSRPRGRGYNEQFF
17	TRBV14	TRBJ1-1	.	CASSQDGLWPLYTEAFF
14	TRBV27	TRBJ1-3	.	CASSLGMWGNTIYF
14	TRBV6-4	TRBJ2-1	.	CASSEPGMTNEQFF
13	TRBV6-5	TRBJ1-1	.	CASSYGGLAEAFF
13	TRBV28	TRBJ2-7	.	CASSLSRSAEQYF
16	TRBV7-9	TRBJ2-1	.	CASSLETGSSYNEQFF
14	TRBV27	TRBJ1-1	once	CASSLQRRGTEAFF
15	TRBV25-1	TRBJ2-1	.	CATLAGTGGRNEQFF
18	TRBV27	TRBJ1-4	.	CASSLYPGQGLTNEKLFF
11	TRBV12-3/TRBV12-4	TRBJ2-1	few	CASSSRLGRFF
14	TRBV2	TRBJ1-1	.	CASSDLISNTEAFF
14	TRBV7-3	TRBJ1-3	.	CASSRGGRGDTIYF
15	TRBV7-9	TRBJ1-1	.	CASRTIQGRNTEAFF
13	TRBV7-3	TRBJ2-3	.	CASSGGLTDTQYF
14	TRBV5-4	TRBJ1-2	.	CASSLDRGRGGYTF
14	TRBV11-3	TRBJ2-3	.	CASSFAGATDTQYF
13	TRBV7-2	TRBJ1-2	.	CASSKVANYGYTF
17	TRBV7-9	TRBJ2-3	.	CASSLEGSGGVEDTQYF
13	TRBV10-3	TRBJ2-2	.	CAITSQGVGELFF
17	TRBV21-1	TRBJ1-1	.	CASSKFRRDRMNTEAFF
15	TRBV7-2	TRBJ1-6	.	CASSFNTGGDSPLHF